These 32 T cell receptor beta chains were sequenced from one sample in a study of blood T cell repertoires in COVID-19. The assay was immunoSEQ multiplex PCR, and TCRdb's table has in-frame clones only and misses some. The sample records 120,000 or so clones, around 83% being singletons. The sample was peripheral blood. The receptors shown here come from a man older than 75 with active or convalescent COVID-19.

The rearrangement joins TRBV5-1 to TRBJ1-1; D possibly corresponds to TRBD1 (5 bases). Germline loops: CDR1 SGHRS, CDR2 YFSETQ. Deletions cut 4 bases from V and 0 bases from J, with 10 bases between. The CDR3 is 14 amino acids. CDR3 in DNA: TGCGCCAGCAGCGGCGGGACGGTGAACACTGAAGCTTTCTTT. Protein product: CASSGGTVNTEAFF.

This clone was detected once. V usage is TRBV7-2 and J usage is TRBJ2-3; D is ambiguous. V was shortened by 3 bases and J by 6 bases, with 10 bases between the two germline ends. CDR1 and CDR2 (germline): SGHTA, FQGNSA. The CDR3 length is 13 residues. The CDR3 DNA is TGTGCCAGCAGCTTCGGATTGAGGGATACGCAGTATTTT. This gives the protein CASSFGLRDTQYF.

CDR3 in DNA: TGCAGCGTTGAAGATGAAGGAGGGGAGACCCAGTACTTC. The encoded protein is CSVEDEGGETQYF. This chain connects TRBV29-1 to TRBJ2-5; TRBD2 is a possible D gene (6 bases). The CDR3 has 13 amino acids. From germline, CDR1 is SQVTM and CDR2 ANQGSEA. Trimming removed 0 bases from V and 5 bases from J, with 10 bases in between.

This sequence joins TRBV19 and TRBJ2-1; 9 positions match TRBD1. The CDR3 length is 16 residues. After removal of 2 bases from V and 9 bases from J, the junction contained 11 bases not matched to a gene. Germline CDR1 LNHDA, CDR2 SQIVND (reference sequence). CDR3 amino acids: CASSIRGDRVKGEQFF. The CDR3 DNA reads as TGTGCCAGTAGTATACGGGGGGACAGGGTGAAGGGTGAGCAGTTCTTC. The whole variable domain, remainder taken from reference TRBV19 and TRBJ2-1, is DGGITQSPKYLFRKEGQNVTLSCEQNLNHDAMYWYRQDPGQGLRLIYYSQIVNDFQKGDIAEGYSVSREKKESFPLTVTSAQKNPTAFYLCASSIRGDRVKGEQFFGPGTRLTVL.

As to this clone: A read error may produce the germline difference seen at one junction end. The chain recombines TRBV6-1 with TRBJ1-2; D ambiguous. The CDR3 spans 12 residues. CDR1 is MNHNS and CDR2 is SASEGT in the germline V gene. The CDR3 coding sequence is TGTGCCAGCAGTGAAGGAGGGAATGGCGACACCTTC. It specifies CASSEGGNGDTF.

The CDR3 DNA follows: TGTGCCAGCTCACCATTCGCGGCAAACTCTGGAAACACCATATATTTT. Its translation is CASSPFAANSGNTIYF. The genes are TRBV18 and TRBJ1-3; D not certain. CDR3 length equals 16 residues. V lost 2 bases and J lost 0, with 11 bases in between. CDR1 is KGHSH and CDR2 is LQKENI in the germline V gene.

The rearrangement uses TRBV7-2 and TRBJ2-7, with 12 nucleotides matching TRBD2. This CDR3 has 16 amino acids. V lost 5 bases and J lost 4; bases outside the gene matches: 9. Germline assignment: CDR1 SGHTA and CDR2 FQGNSA. This CDR3 is CASSPSGGAMTYEQYF. CDR3 in DNA: TGTGCCAGCAGCCCTAGCGGGGGGGCCATGACTTACGAGCAGTACTTC.

On this clone: Other DNA sequences in this sample translate to the same CDR3. This sequence joins TRBV6-5 and TRBJ2-1; 8 nucleotides align to TRBD2. Germline V lookup: CDR1 MNHEY, CDR2 SVGAGI. The CDR3 is made up of 11 amino acids. The V and J ends lost 8 bases and 7 bases, in that order; junction bases with no gene match: 1. In DNA, the CDR3 is TGTGCCAGCTCTAGCGGGAATGAGCAGTTCTTC. Translation: CASSSGNEQFF.

J is TRBJ2-2 and V is TRBV29-1; the match to TRBD1 covers 7 bases. V shed 4 bases, J shed 0 bases, and the junction held 5 bases outside the gene matches. Germline V gene lookup returns CDR1 SQVTM and CDR2 ANQGSEA. This CDR3 spans 15 amino acids. Written as DNA, the CDR3 is TGCAGCGTTGGAGGGGGCTCGGCGAACACCGGGGAGCTGTTTTTT. Protein product: CSVGGGSANTGELFF.

This chain connects TRBV7-3 to TRBJ2-7; D may be TRBD1 (6 bases). This CDR3 spans 15 amino acids. Germline CDR1 reads SGHTA; CDR2 reads FQGTGA. With 2 bases removed from V and 2 bases from J, the gap between germline ends came to 13 bases. CDR3 DNA sequence: TGTGCCAGCAGCTTAGGGGTGGGGGCAGCCTACGAGCAGTACTTC. It is translated as CASSLGVGAAYEQYF.

V and J are TRBV18 and TRBJ1-1, with 9 bases aligning to TRBD1. Trimming took 2 bases from V and 4 from J; bases not matched to a gene: 5. Germline CDR1 KGHSH, CDR2 LQKENI. The CDR3 extends over 15 amino acids. CDR3 loop: CASSPWTGASTEAFF. As DNA, the CDR3 is TGTGCCAGCTCACCATGGACAGGGGCGAGCACTGAAGCTTTCTTT. Based on the CDR3 plus reference TRBV18 and TRBJ1-1, the full variable domain is NAGVMQNPRHLVRRRGQEARLRCSPMKGHSHVYWYRQLPEEGLKFMVYLQKENIIDESGMPKERFSAEFPKEGPSILRIQQVVRGDSAAYFCASSPWTGASTEAFFGQGTRLTVV.

The chain employs TRBV15 and TRBJ2-5, with TRBD1 matching over 8 bases. The trim removed 1 base at V and 1 base at J, leaving 2 bases unmatched. Germline V gene lookup returns CDR1 LNHNV and CDR2 YYDKDF (reference sequence). This CDR3 contains 15 residues. The CDR3 reads CATSRGQGLQETQYF. CDR3 nucleotide sequence: TGTGCCACCAGCAGAGGACAGGGGCTCCAAGAGACCCAGTACTTC.

The chain is built from TRBV28 and TRBJ1-6; D possibly corresponds to TRBD1 (5 bases). V gave up 8 bases and J gave up 5 bases, with 7 bases separating them. Germline V CDR1 and CDR2: MDHEN, SYDVKM. The CDR3 consists of 12 residues. DNA for the CDR3: TGTGCCAGCTCGGACAATAATTCACCCCTCCACTTT. Translated, it gives CASSDNNSPLHF. The full variable domain, in which reference TRBV28 and TRBJ1-6 provide the parts outside the CDR3, is DVKVTQSSRYLVKRTGEKVFLECVQDMDHENMFWYRQDPGLGLRLIYFSYDVKMKEKGDIPEGYSVSREKKERFSLILESASTNQTSMYLCASSDNNSPLHFGNGTRLTVT.

The chain employs TRBV2 and TRBJ1-4, with TRBD1 matching 9 bases. Losses at the gene ends were 8 bases for V and 2 bases for J; bases not matched to a gene: 6. Germline V CDR1 and CDR2: SNHLY, FYNNEI. CDR3 length: 15 residues. CDR3 sequence: CASDRTGATNEKLFF. CDR3 DNA sequence: TGTGCCAGCGACCGGACAGGGGCTACTAATGAAAAACTGTTTTTT.

The V gene is TRBV10-3, the J gene TRBJ1-1; TRBD1 matches 9 bases. The CDR3 spans 17 residues. V lost 2 bases to trimming and J lost 3 bases; unmatched junction nucleotides: 10. Germline V gene data show CDR1 as ENHRY and CDR2 as SYGVKD. This chain's CDR3 is CAISETGGEWGDTEAFF. The CDR3 nucleotides read TGTGCCATCAGTGAGACAGGGGGCGAATGGGGGGACACTGAAGCTTTCTTT.

V usage is TRBV7-2 and J usage is TRBJ2-3, with D maybe TRBD2 (8 bases). V was pared by 5 bases and J by 7 bases, with 19 bases between. The CDR3 extends over 15 amino acids. CDR1 is SGHTA and CDR2 is FQGNSA in the germline V gene. CDR3 amino acids: CASSQGGAGGNTQYF. The CDR3, as DNA: TGTGCCAGCAGCCAAGGGGGCGCGGGGGGAAATACGCAGTATTTT.

This chain connects TRBV5-1 to TRBJ2-1; 8 bases are a match to TRBD2. This CDR3 has 16 residues. The germline V gene encodes CDR1 SGHRS and CDR2 YFSETQ. The trim removed 0 bases at V and 8 bases at J, leaving 10 bases unmatched. CDR3 sequence reads: CASSLAVGLGRYEQFF. The CDR3 nucleotides read TGCGCCAGCAGCTTGGCCGTGGGACTAGGGCGGTATGAGCAGTTCTTC.

The genes are TRBV5-1 and TRBJ1-2; unclear D gene. The CDR3 has 14 residues. CDR1 is SGHRS, CDR2 YFSETQ, per germline. V was trimmed by 0 bases and J by 4 bases, leaving 10 bases between them. CDR3 coding DNA: TGCGCCAGCAGCTTGGCTGGAGCCTCCTATGGCTACACCTTC. It encodes CASSLAGASYGYTF.

The chain links TRBV27 to TRBJ2-7; no clear D. Germline values: CDR1 MNHEY, CDR2 SMNVEV (reference sequence). The CDR3 has 16 amino acids. V lost 4 bases to trimming and J lost 2 bases, with 18 bases between them. The DNA for the CDR3 is TGTGCCAGCAGTTCCTTACAGCCTCTCAATCCCTACGAGCAGTACTTC. It is translated as CASSSLQPLNPYEQYF.

The chain uses TRBV5-4 and TRBJ2-2; D possibly corresponds to TRBD1 (5 bases). The CDR3 is 17 amino acids. Trimming cost V 3 bases and J 4 bases, with 19 bases left between them. Germline loops: CDR1 SGHNT, CDR2 YYREEE (reference sequence). CDR3 sequence: CASSSTLGVGITGELFF. The CDR3 DNA sequence: TGTGCCAGCAGCTCCACTTTAGGGGTGGGAATCACCGGGGAGCTGTTTTTT.

The chain carries TRBV7-9 and TRBJ1-2, with a tentative D call TRBD1 (6 bases). The germline V and J ends were trimmed by 5 bases and 8 bases, with 12 bases remaining between them. The CDR3 has 12 amino acids. The V gene's germline CDR1 is SEHNR and CDR2 FQNEAQ (reference sequence). The CDR3 DNA reads TGTGCCAGCAGCCCGACAGGTTTCGGCTACACCTTC. It translates to CASSPTGFGYTF.

This chain links TRBV6-2 or TRBV6-3 with TRBJ1-4; D not resolved. The CDR3 has 14 amino acids. V dropped 5 bases and J dropped 3 bases, with 10 bases sitting between them. CDR1 and CDR2 from the germline V gene are MNHEY and SVGEGT. CDR3 amino acids: CASSGGVSNEKLFF. In DNA, the CDR3 is TGTGCCAGCAGTGGAGGAGTATCTAATGAAAAACTGTTTTTT.

The chain is built from TRBV6-6 and TRBJ1-4; a weak D match, TRBD1 (6 bases). The germline V gene has CDR1 MNHNY and CDR2 SVGAGI (reference sequence). This CDR3 has 14 amino acids. Trimming removed 2 bases from V and 8 bases from J, with 12 bases in between. The CDR3 bases are TGTGCCAGCAGTTACCTTTTTGACAGGGAAAAACTGTTTTTT. This gives the protein CASSYLFDREKLFF.

The chain combines TRBV6-2 or TRBV6-3 with TRBJ1-6; D gene uncertain. The germline V and J ends were trimmed by 2 bases and 8 bases, with 7 bases remaining between them. CDR1 and CDR2 from the germline V gene are MNHEY and SVGEGT. This CDR3 region has 13 residues. CDR3 residues: CASSYLSYSPLHF. Written as DNA, the CDR3 is TGTGCCAGCAGTTACCTTTCCTATTCACCCCTCCACTTT.

The V gene is TRBV6-5, the J gene TRBJ1-3; D is ambiguous. Trimming stripped 6 bases from V and 0 bases from J, with 9 bases between. The CDR3 extends over 14 amino acids. The germline V gene encodes CDR1 MNHEY and CDR2 SVGAGI. The chain's CDR3 is CASRLDFSGNTIYF. The CDR3 bases are TGTGCCAGCAGACTTGACTTCTCTGGAAACACCATATATTTT.

The chain joins TRBV5-4 to TRBJ2-1; maybe TRBD2 (7 bases). The V end was cut by 4 bases, the J end by 0 bases, with 14 bases between. Germline V gives CDR1 SGHNT, CDR2 YYREEE (reference sequence). The CDR3 has 16 amino acids. As DNA, the CDR3 is TGTGCCAGCAGCGCCCTAGGGGGGGACTCCTACAATGAGCAGTTCTTC. Its protein product is CASSALGGDSYNEQFF.

The chain uses TRBV6-6 and TRBJ1-5, with D uncertain. This CDR3 is 15 amino acids long. CDR1 and CDR2 from the germline V gene are MNHNY and SVGAGI (reference sequence). Trimming removed 5 bases at V and 4 bases at J, with 15 bases between. CDR3 loop: CASSRGVGGNQPQHF. In DNA, the CDR3 is TGTGCCAGCAGTCGAGGAGTAGGAGGGAATCAGCCCCAGCATTTT.

This chain connects TRBV7-6 to TRBJ2-7; 9 bases align to TRBD1. The CDR3 runs to 15 residues. The J segment lost 7 bases and the V segment lost 4 bases, leaving 11 bases of the junction unmatched. Germline V gene lookup returns CDR1 SGHVS and CDR2 FNYEAQ. The DNA for the CDR3 is TGTGCCAGCAGCTCAACCCCGGGACAGGGTAGGGAGCAGTACTTC. Amino acid sequence: CASSSTPGQGREQYF.

The chain uses TRBV25-1 and TRBJ2-3; TRBD2 might be the D (5 bases). The length of the CDR3 is 16 residues. CDR1 MGHDK and CDR2 SYGVNS come from the germline V gene. V was trimmed by 5 bases and J by 0 bases, leaving 15 bases between them. CDR3 bases: TGTGCCAGCAGTCACGGGCCGTGGACTAGCACAGATACGCAGTATTTT. Its protein product is CASSHGPWTSTDTQYF.

The rearrangement links TRBV5-4 to TRBJ2-7, with D possibly matching TRBD1 (5 bases). This CDR3 region has 13 residues. V was trimmed by 0 bases and J by 6 bases, leaving 10 bases between them. CDR1 is SGHNT and CDR2 is YYREEE in the germline V gene (reference sequence). The DNA for the CDR3 is TGTGCCAGCAGCTTGGATCAGGGAAGCGAGCAGTACTTC. Encoded protein: CASSLDQGSEQYF.

The rearrangement joins TRBV9 to TRBJ1-2; D uncertain. Between the trimmed V and J ends, which lost 5 bases and 7 bases, there was a span of 18 bases. CDR1 SGDLS and CDR2 YYNGEE come from the germline V gene. The length of the CDR3 is 14 residues. CDR3 sequence (DNA): TGTGCCAGCAGTACCTCGGGCGGAGGTGCTGGCTACACCTTC. Residues: CASSTSGGGAGYTF. Full variable domain (rest looked up from reference TRBV9 and TRBJ1-2): DSGVTQTPKHLITATGQRVTLRCSPRSGDLSVYWYQQSLDQGLQFLIQYYNGEERAKGNILERFSAQQFPDLHSELNLSSLELGDSALYFCASSTSGGGAGYTFGSGTRLTVV.

The CDR3 bases are TGTGCCAGCAGCTTAGCTGGACAGACGATGAACTATGGCTACACCTTC. Protein product: CASSLAGQTMNYGYTF. The chain is built from TRBV11-2 and TRBJ1-2; D is perhaps TRBD1 (6 bases). Trimming took 1 base from V and 2 from J, leaving 14 bases between them. CDR1 and CDR2 from the germline V gene are SGHAT and FQNNGV. CDR3 length equals 16 residues. Full variable domain (rest looked up from reference TRBV11-2 and TRBJ1-2): EAGVAQSPRYKIIEKRQSVAFWCNPISGHATLYWYQQILGQGPKLLIQFQNNGVVDDSQLPKDRFSAERLKGVDSTLKIQPAKLEDSAVYLCASSLAGQTMNYGYTFGSGTRLTVV.